The 11 T cell receptor beta chains below all came from one sample that was sequenced in a study of PD-L1 blockade in urothelial cancer. Specified time point: peripheral blood 6 weeks after treatment start. Clones were read by immunoSEQ multiplex PCR, and TCRdb kept only the in-frame ones, dropping some. The sample consists of around 49,000 clones, 82% of them appearing once. The specimen was PBMCs, collected around atezolizumab (anti-PD-L1) treatment. Source of these receptors: a man aged 60-69 years with urothelial cancer.

This chain links TRBV27 with TRBJ2-3; 11 bases are shared with TRBD1. Germline V gene sequence: CDR1 MNHEY, CDR2 SMNVEV (reference sequence). The CDR3 spans 15 residues. Losses at the gene ends were 10 bases for V and 3 bases for J; bases not matched to a gene: 9. The CDR3 loop is CAIGGTGGSTDTQYF. CDR3 nucleotide sequence: TGTGCCATCGGTGGGACAGGGGGTTCAACAGATACGCAGTATTTT.

This rearrangement joins TRBV18 to TRBJ1-4, with 7 bases that match TRBD1. The CDR3 consists of 20 residues. Germline V gene lookup returns CDR1 KGHSH and CDR2 LQKENI. The V gene end was trimmed by 6 bases and the J gene end by 7 bases; junction bases not matched to a gene: 26. CDR3: CASSPYLTDRVGSRGEKLFF. CDR3 DNA: TGTGCCAGCTCCCCCTACTTGACAGACAGGGTGGGATCGCGCGGTGAAAAACTGTTTTTT.

V usage is TRBV4-3 and J usage is TRBJ2-7; D is possibly TRBD2 (5 bases). V was cut by 0 bases and J by 3 bases, with 9 bases left in between. There are 14 residues in the CDR3. CDR1 LGHNA and CDR2 YSLEER come from the germline V gene. The CDR3 protein is CASSQDRGNYEQYF. CDR3 bases: TGCGCCAGCAGCCAAGATCGGGGAAACTACGAGCAGTACTTC.

The rearrangement uses TRBV28 and TRBJ2-1; 9 bases align to TRBD2. The CDR3 sequence is 16 residues long. In germline, CDR1 is MDHEN, CDR2 SYDVKM. The trim removed 6 bases at V and 2 bases at J, leaving 8 bases unmatched. The CDR3: CASRGLASGTYNEQFF. CDR3 bases: TGTGCCAGCAGGGGCCTGGCTAGCGGGACCTACAATGAGCAGTTCTTC.

This clone was counted a single time. The chain carries TRBV11-2 and TRBJ1-1; D gene uncertain. The germline gives CDR1 SGHAT, CDR2 FQNNGV. The CDR3 length is 13 residues. Trimming shortened V by 0 bases and J by 3 bases, and 5 bases separated the two germline ends. In nucleotides, the CDR3 is TGTGCCAGCAGCTTAGATCTTTACACTGAAGCTTTCTTT. Translating gives CASSLDLYTEAFF.

The sample holds many counts of this clone. CDR3 protein: CASSTTGFLPMASYEQYF. The CDR3 region has the DNA TGTGCCAGCAGCACTACCGGGTTCCTCCCGATGGCCTCCTACGAGCAGTACTTC. The chain combines TRBV5-4 with TRBJ2-7; D gene ambiguous. V dropped 4 bases and J dropped 0 bases, with 23 bases sitting between them. CDR3 length: 18 amino acids. CDR1 and CDR2 from the germline V gene are SGHNT and YYREEE (reference sequence).

As concerns this clone: This sample includes further DNA sequences coding for the same CDR3. The V call is TRBV5-1, the J call TRBJ1-1, with 9 bases lining up with TRBD1. Germline V lookup: CDR1 SGHRS, CDR2 YFSETQ. This CDR3 region has 16 residues. The junction had 9 bases not matched to a gene; V was cut back by 4 bases and J by 2 bases. The CDR3 DNA follows: TGCGCCAGCAGCCCGGGACAGGGCGGGGGAAACACTGAAGCTTTCTTT. Its translation: CASSPGQGGGNTEAFF.

The rearrangement links TRBV25-1 to TRBJ1-5; D is possibly TRBD1 (6 bases). CDR1 and CDR2 (germline): MGHDK, SYGVNS. The CDR3 length is 15 residues. V was shortened by 2 bases and J by 3 bases, with 11 bases between the two germline ends. The CDR3 DNA is TGTGCCAGCAGTGAAGTAGGGGGACCCAATCAGCCCCAGCATTTT. This codes for CASSEVGGPNQPQHF.

The chain has TRBV7-8 and TRBJ2-7, with 9 bases lining up with TRBD1. Unmatched junction bases numbered 6, after V lost 2 bases and J lost 4 bases. The CDR3 has 15 amino acids. CDR1 is SGHVS, CDR2 FQNEAQ, per germline. The CDR3, as DNA: TGTGCCAGCAGCTTATATTCCGGGACAGGGTACGAGCAGTACTTC. Translated, it gives CASSLYSGTGYEQYF.

The chain carries TRBV11-3 and TRBJ2-5, with 14 bases lining up with TRBD2. Germline V gene sequence: CDR1 SGHNT, CDR2 YENEEA. The ends lost 5 bases at V and 5 bases at J; junction bases unmatched: 7. The CDR3 is made up of 16 amino acids. CDR3 protein: CASSLGTSGRYETQYF. The CDR3 DNA sequence: TGTGCCAGCAGCCTCGGGACTAGCGGGAGATACGAGACCCAGTACTTC.

V and J are TRBV2 and TRBJ2-7, with TRBD1 as a possible D gene (6 bases). Germline-derived CDR1 and CDR2 are SNHLY and FYNNEI. The CDR3 is 12 residues long. V was shortened by 7 bases and J by 0 bases, with 7 bases between the two germline ends. CDR3 in amino acids: CASNRVSYEQYF. CDR3 nucleotide sequence: TGTGCCAGCAACAGGGTCTCCTACGAGCAGTACTTC. Using reference TRBV2 and TRBJ2-7 for the parts outside the CDR3, the full variable domain is EPEVTQTPSHQVTQMGQEVILRCVPISNHLYFYWYRQILGQKVEFLVSFYNNEISEKSEIFDDQFSVERPDGSNFTLKIRSTKLEDSAMYFCASNRVSYEQYFGPGTRLTVT.